This is a list of T cell receptor beta chains from one sample in a study of blood T cell repertoires in COVID-19. The method was immunoSEQ multiplex PCR; TCRdb's version includes in-frame clones alone and lacks a portion of them. The profile shows about 140,000 clones, over 80% of them singletons. Sequencing input: PBMCs or T cells enriched from blood (not recorded which). The receptor set was obtained from a man aged 55-75 years who had recovered from COVID-19. The CDR3 runs from the conserved cysteine through the conserved F or W. Each record gives: D gene, clone size, V gene, J gene, CDR3 protein, CDR3 DNA. A D gene is named only where the DNA matches it firmly. Clone size is shown for a subset of rows, as once, few, many or a class of expanded clone.

D: -
size: -
V: TRBV3-1/TRBV3-2
J: TRBJ1-6
CDR3: CASSFSAFDSPLHF
DNA: TGTGCCAGCAGTTTCAGCGCTTTTGATTCACCCCTCCACTTT

D: -
size: -
V: TRBV3-1/TRBV3-2
J: TRBJ1-1
CDR3: CASSQGQGWAEAFF
DNA: TGTGCCAGCAGCCAGGGACAAGGATGGGCTGAAGCTTTCTTT

D: TRBD1
size: -
V: TRBV18
J: TRBJ2-7
CDR3: CASSPGQGQRIEQYF
DNA: TGTGCCAGCTCACCTGGACAGGGGCAGAGGATCGAGCAGTACTTC

D: TRBD1
size: -
V: TRBV9
J: TRBJ2-5
CDR3: CASSQRQGPWETQYF
DNA: TGTGCCAGCAGCCAGAGACAGGGCCCCTGGGAGACCCAGTACTTC

D: TRBD2
size: -
V: TRBV24-1
J: TRBJ2-1
CDR3: CATSALGGLAGEEGLGDEQFF
DNA: TGTGCCACCAGTGCCCTAGGGGGACTAGCGGGAGAGGAGGGCCTCGGCGATGAGCAGTTCTTC

D: -
size: -
V: TRBV28
J: TRBJ1-5
CDR3: CASSSPGEVYSNQPQHF
DNA: TGTGCCAGCAGCTCCCCGGGGGAGGTATATAGCAATCAGCCCCAGCATTTT

D: TRBD2
size: -
V: TRBV15
J: TRBJ2-7
CDR3: CATSRSGTRYEQYF
DNA: TGTGCCACCAGCAGAAGCGGGACGCGTTACGAGCAGTACTTC

D: -
size: -
V: TRBV6-1
J: TRBJ1-5
CDR3: CASSEAVSGRGGNQPQHF
DNA: TGTGCCAGCAGTGAAGCCGTCTCAGGGAGGGGAGGCAATCAGCCCCAGCATTTT

D: -
size: -
V: TRBV5-1
J: TRBJ2-5
CDR3: CASSLAGTPGPKTQYF
DNA: TGCGCCAGCAGCTTGGCCGGGACACCAGGCCCAAAGACCCAGTACTTC

D: TRBD2
size: -
V: TRBV5-5
J: TRBJ2-7
CDR3: CASSLEFVAGGISGWDEQYF
DNA: TGTGCCAGCAGCTTGGAGTTCGTGGCGGGAGGAATAAGCGGGTGGGACGAGCAGTACTTC

D: -
size: -
V: TRBV10-1
J: TRBJ2-1
CDR3: CASSEYRVLSYNEQFF
DNA: TGCGCCAGCAGTGAATACAGGGTCCTTTCCTACAATGAGCAGTTCTTC

D: -
size: -
V: TRBV10-2
J: TRBJ1-2
CDR3: CASSDRAGYTF
DNA: TGCGCCAGCAGTGACAGGGCCGGCTACACCTTC

D: -
size: -
V: TRBV7-2
J: TRBJ1-5
CDR3: CASSLTGGPQHF
DNA: TGTGCCAGCAGCTTGACTGGAGGGCCCCAGCATTTT

D: -
size: -
V: TRBV3-1/TRBV3-2
J: TRBJ2-3
CDR3: CASSRGTGRGADTQYF
DNA: TGTGCCAGCAGCCGGGGGACAGGGCGGGGGGCAGATACGCAGTATTTT

D: TRBD1
size: -
V: TRBV10-2
J: TRBJ1-1
CDR3: CASVSQGGTRTEAFF
DNA: TGCGCCAGCGTCTCACAGGGGGGTACTCGGACTGAAGCTTTCTTT

D: -
size: -
V: TRBV19
J: TRBJ2-5
CDR3: CASSISRETQYF
DNA: TGTGCCAGTAGTATATCCAGAGAGACCCAGTACTTC

D: TRBD2
size: once
V: TRBV10-2
J: TRBJ2-7
CDR3: CASSFLAGAHEQYF
DNA: TGCGCCAGCAGTTTCCTAGCGGGAGCCCACGAGCAGTACTTC

D: TRBD1
size: -
V: TRBV5-1
J: TRBJ1-2
CDR3: CASRDQGANYGYTF
DNA: TGCGCCAGTAGAGACCAGGGGGCGAACTATGGCTACACCTTC